Presented here are 11 T cell receptor beta chains from one specimen sequenced in a study of T cells expressing NK-cell markers. TCRdb derives one entry per CDR3 protein from the 5' RACE reads, leaving out DNA. This repertoire includes roughly 180,000 distinct CDR3 sequences. Sequenced sample: blood T cells: a sorted CD56 or NKG2C T cell subset, CD4+ or CD8+ T cells, or bulk PBMC T cells (not recorded which). The receptors originated from a man aged 18-75 years in good health.

This chain connects TRBV12-3 or TRBV12-4 to TRBJ2-1; the D call of TRBD1 rests on TCRdb alone, since no DNA is present to check it. The CDR3 totals 11 residues. CDR3 in amino acids: CASGGGVEQFF.

The gene calls are TRBV29-1 and TRBJ1-2; TCRdb's D call of TRBD1 is untestable without DNA. CDR3 length: 14 residues. The germline CDR1 and CDR2 sequences are SQVTM and ANQGSEA. The CDR3 protein is CSVQGGDREYGYTF.

The chain uses TRBV28 and TRBJ2-1; TCRdb designates TRBD1, a call that cannot be tested without DNA. CDR1 is MDHEN and CDR2 is SYDVKM in the germline V gene. The CDR3 spans 14 residues. The CDR3 sequence is CASSPDRNYNEQFF. Full variable domain (missing parts from reference TRBV28 and TRBJ2-1): DVKVTQSSRYLVKRTGEKVFLECVQDMDHENMFWYRQDPGLGLRLIYFSYDVKMKEKGDIPEGYSVSREKKERFSLILESASTNQTSMYLCASSPDRNYNEQFFGPGTRLTVL.

V is TRBV6-1 and J is TRBJ2-1; TCRdb picks TRBD1, but there is no DNA to check that call. CDR1 is MNHNS, CDR2 SASEGT, per germline. CDR3 length: 17 residues. The CDR3 sequence is CASRPFAGTSTPNEQFF.

This chain connects TRBV10-3 to TRBJ1-1. This CDR3 is built from 13 residues. From germline, CDR1 is ENHRY and CDR2 SYGVKD. The CDR3: CAISESQDTEAFF.

The chain joins TRBV24-1 to TRBJ2-3; TCRdb gives TRBD1 as the D gene, but with no DNA this cannot be confirmed. The CDR3 is made up of 12 amino acids. Germline loops: CDR1 KGHDR, CDR2 SFDVKD. This chain's CDR3 is CATSDPRGAQYF.

The chain joins TRBV9 to TRBJ1-6. Germline loops: CDR1 SGDLS, CDR2 YYNGEE. This CDR3 has 15 amino acids. CDR3 sequence reads: CASSVGFGSLSPLHF.

The J gene is TRBJ2-7, the V gene TRBV3-1; TCRdb's D call of TRBD2 is untestable without DNA. The CDR3 has 13 residues. The germline gives CDR1 LGHDT, CDR2 YNNKEL (reference sequence). The CDR3 sequence is CASSGAVRYEQYF.

The chain carries TRBV28 and TRBJ2-1; with no DNA, the TCRdb D assignment of TRBD1 cannot be verified. This CDR3 has 14 residues. Germline V gene sequence: CDR1 MDHEN, CDR2 SYDVKM. The CDR3 loop reads CASSFGGGYNEQFF.

V gene TRBV12-3 or TRBV12-4 combines with J gene TRBJ1-1; TCRdb designates TRBD1, a call that cannot be tested without DNA. The CDR3 is made up of 16 amino acids. CDR3 amino acids: CASSPRQGGLGTEAFF.

CDR3 sequence: CATSAGTGGTDTQYF. The chain joins TRBV24-1 to TRBJ2-3; the D call from TCRdb, TRBD1, cannot be confirmed without DNA. Per the germline V gene, CDR1 is KGHDR and CDR2 is SFDVKD. This CDR3 has 15 residues.